The 32 T cell receptor beta chains below come from one sample, sequenced in a study of CD8 T cells in ankylosing spondylitis. No cognate antigen is known for these TCRs. Study-level points and caveats: Seemingly characteristic of ankylosing spondylitis blood was a TCR beta motif consisting of roughly 8 highly homologous variants.

TCRdb redid the calling of the 5' RACE reads with MiXCR, one entry per CDR3 protein. The sample yields hundreds of thousands of distinct CDR3 sequences, about 17% seen once. Sample: blood, either unsorted or a sorted T cell fraction (not recorded which). Receptors originate from a male donor with ankylosing spondylitis.

The chain combines TRBV2 with TRBJ2-1; a possible D gene is TRBD2 (6 bases). The CDR3 covers 20 residues. V lost 1 base to trimming and J lost 2 bases, with 24 bases between them. Germline V gene lookup returns CDR1 SNHLY and CDR2 FYNNEI. In DNA, the CDR3 is TGTGCCAGCAGTGAAGGAGGCGGAGGAGGGAGTGGACTGCCCTACAATGAGCAGTTCTTC. This codes for CASSEGGGGGSGLPYNEQFF.

About this clonotype itself: Its ends do not fully match the called genes, so a read error is possible. CDR3: CASSLGPGEQETQYF. The CDR3 bases are TGTGCTAGCAGCTTAGGTCCAGGGGAGCAAGAGACCCAGTACTTC. J is TRBJ2-5 and V is TRBV7-7; TRBD1 is a possible D gene (6 bases). The CDR3 consists of 15 residues. Germline lookup yields CDR1 SSHAT and CDR2 FNYEAQ (reference sequence).

V is TRBV28 and J is TRBJ1-5, with TRBD1 matching 8 bases. Germline V CDR1 and CDR2: MDHEN, SYDVKM. The CDR3 extends over 17 amino acids. Unmatched junction bases numbered 11, after V lost 6 bases and J lost 1 base. The CDR3 loop is CASSSDRATLSNQPQHF. Written as DNA, the CDR3 is TGTGCCAGCAGCTCGGACAGGGCCACTTTGAGCAATCAGCCCCAGCATTTT.

This chain connects TRBV5-1 to TRBJ1-2; D ambiguous. In germline, CDR1 is SGHRS, CDR2 YFSETQ. The V end was cut by 4 bases, the J end by 4 bases, with 14 bases between. The CDR3 extends over 14 amino acids. The chain's CDR3 is CASSPPEGSYGYTF. The CDR3 nucleotides are TGCGCCAGCAGCCCGCCCGAGGGTTCCTATGGCTACACCTTC. Full variable domain (rest looked up from reference TRBV5-1 and TRBJ1-2): KAGVTQTPRYLIKTRGQQVTLSCSPISGHRSVSWYQQTPGQGLQFLFEYFSETQRNKGNFPGRFSGRQFSNSRSEMNVSTLELGDSALYLCASSPPEGSYGYTFGSGTRLTVV.

In its sample, this clonotype was seen a few times. The chain couples TRBV20-1 to TRBJ2-1; 13 bases line up with TRBD2. The CDR3 totals 19 residues. Losses at the gene ends were 2 bases for V and 3 bases for J; bases not matched to a gene: 13. CDR1 DFQATT and CDR2 SNEGSKA come from the germline V gene (reference sequence). The CDR3 DNA follows: TGCAGTGCTAGATCTACCGGGACTAGCGGGGAGGGGGACTACAATGAGCAGTTCTTC. Translating gives CSARSTGTSGEGDYNEQFF.

The chain joins TRBV12-3 or TRBV12-4 to TRBJ2-1, with D possibly TRBD1 on 6 matching bases. V lost 5 bases to trimming and J lost 1 base, with 15 bases between them. The CDR3 runs to 16 residues. The CDR3 nucleotides read TGTGCCAGCAGTGACCCCTTAGACAGGTCCTACAATGAGCAGTTCTTC. It specifies CASSDPLDRSYNEQFF.

The chain has TRBV2 and TRBJ2-7; TRBD2 is a possible D gene (6 bases). CDR3 length equals 13 residues. Between the trimmed V and J ends, which lost 6 bases and 2 bases, there was a span of 11 bases. Germline CDR1 SNHLY, CDR2 FYNNEI. The CDR3 sequence is CASRASATYEQYF. CDR3 DNA sequence: TGTGCCAGCAGAGCTAGCGCGACCTACGAGCAGTACTTC. Full variable domain (outside the CDR3, taken from reference TRBV2 and TRBJ2-7): EPEVTQTPSHQVTQMGQEVILRCVPISNHLYFYWYRQILGQKVEFLVSFYNNEISEKSEIFDDQFSVERPDGSNFTLKIRSTKLEDSAMYFCASRASATYEQYFGPGTRLTVT.

This clonotype turned up a few times. The chain couples TRBV3-1 to TRBJ1-2; unclear D gene. From germline, CDR1 is LGHDT and CDR2 YNNKEL (reference sequence). Trimming shortened V by 7 bases and J by 2 bases, and 14 bases separated the two germline ends. CDR3 length: 14 amino acids. The CDR3, as DNA: TGTGCCAGCACCACATCTTACGAGAACTATGGCTACACCTTC. Translating gives CASTTSYENYGYTF.

This clonotype has a handful of counts. In DNA form, the CDR3 reads TGTGCCAGCAGGCCTTTTCCGTCGGGACAGGGGGATCAGCCCCAGCATTTT. Translating gives CASRPFPSGQGDQPQHF. This chain uses TRBV27 with TRBJ1-5; the match to TRBD1 covers 11 bases. Germline lookup yields CDR1 MNHEY and CDR2 SMNVEV (reference sequence). CDR3 size: 17 residues. The J segment lost 5 bases and the V segment lost 6 bases, leaving 12 bases of the junction unmatched.

The chain joins TRBV29-1 to TRBJ1-2, with D unclear. CDR1 and CDR2 from the germline V gene are SQVTM and ANQGSEA. The CDR3 extends over 14 amino acids. With 0 bases removed from V and 0 bases from J, the gap between germline ends came to 8 bases. The CDR3 spells CSVEDGNTNYGYTF. CDR3 bases: TGCAGCGTTGAAGATGGGAACACTAACTATGGCTACACCTTC.

This clonotype came up a few times. The chain joins TRBV19 to TRBJ2-5, with a possible D match to TRBD1 (6 bases). The CDR3 sequence is 14 residues long. V was clipped by 5 bases and J by 7 bases, with 17 bases between them. The V gene's germline CDR1 is LNHDA and CDR2 SQIVND (reference sequence). The CDR3 region has the DNA TGTGCCAGTAGTTTGTGGACGGACAGAGGGACCCAGTACTTC. Protein: CASSLWTDRGTQYF. Full variable domain (missing parts from reference TRBV19 and TRBJ2-5): DGGITQSPKYLFRKEGQNVTLSCEQNLNHDAMYWYRQDPGQGLRLIYYSQIVNDFQKGDIAEGYSVSREKKESFPLTVTSAQKNPTAFYLCASSLWTDRGTQYFGPGTRLLVL.

This clonotype has ten or more counts. The V call is TRBV25-1, the J call TRBJ2-1; the match to TRBD1 covers 9 bases. Germline V lookup: CDR1 MGHDK, CDR2 SYGVNS. The CDR3 has 17 residues. J gave up 4 bases and V 5 bases, and 12 bases lay outside the gene matches. The CDR3, as DNA: TGTGCCAGCAGTCGTATGGGGGACAGGGAGTGGTACAATGAGCAGTTCTTC. This encodes CASSRMGDREWYNEQFF.

In the case of this clonotype: A read error may produce the germline difference seen at one junction end. The gene calls are TRBV5-1 and TRBJ2-1; 8 bases map to TRBD2. Germline CDR1 is SGHRS and CDR2 is YFSETQ. This CDR3 has 14 residues. The CDR3 loop is CACSHRGGNNEQFF. CDR3 in DNA: TGCGCCTGCAGCCACCGGGGGGGGAACAATGAGCAGTTCTTC.

This clonotype was detected ten times or more. The chain employs TRBV27 and TRBJ2-1, with 9 bases aligning to TRBD2. The junction had 12 bases not matched to a gene; V was cut back by 7 bases and J by 2 bases. Germline V CDR1 and CDR2: MNHEY, SMNVEV (reference sequence). CDR3 size: 17 residues. As DNA, the CDR3 is TGTGCCAGCACCACCCGACTAGCGGAGCCCGCCTACAATGAGCAGTTCTTC. Its translation: CASTTRLAEPAYNEQFF.

This clonotype has a count of ten or more. The DNA is left out, because the CDR3 cannot be placed on it with certainty; the CDR3 is given as TCRdb lists it. V usage is TRBV12-3 or TRBV12-4 and J usage is TRBJ2-1; the table's D call TRBD1 went unverified against the DNA. Including both end residues, the CDR3 is 14 amino acids long. The chain's CDR3 is CASSTSDRGYEQFF.

V gene TRBV12-3 or TRBV12-4 combines with J gene TRBJ2-5; D not certain. V lost 2 bases, J lost 5 bases, and 6 bases lay in between. The CDR3 is made up of 12 amino acids. CDR3 bases: TGTGCCAGCAGTTTACGTGGGGAGACCCAGTACTTC. This encodes CASSLRGETQYF.

The chain's CDR3 is CASSFISETLTDTQYF. The DNA for the CDR3 is TGTGCCAGCAGCTTCATCAGTGAAACACTCACAGATACGCAGTATTTT. The chain combines TRBV7-9 with TRBJ2-3, with D unresolved. The V end was cut by 3 bases, the J end by 2 bases, with 15 bases between. Per the germline V gene, CDR1 is SEHNR and CDR2 is FQNEAQ (reference sequence). This CDR3 contains 16 residues.

A few counts support this clonotype. This chain connects TRBV27 to TRBJ2-1, with 7 bases fitting TRBD1. The J segment lost 2 bases and the V segment lost 2 bases, leaving 0 bases of the junction unmatched. Germline CDR1 reads MNHEY; CDR2 reads SMNVEV (reference sequence). The CDR3 is 14 residues long. The CDR3 region is CASSLDRAYNEQFF. CDR3 coding DNA: TGTGCCAGCAGTTTAGACAGGGCCTACAATGAGCAGTTCTTC.

This clonotype appeared a few times. The rearrangement links TRBV7-9 to TRBJ2-3; 7 bases are shared with TRBD1. V lost 1 base to trimming and J lost 6 bases; unmatched junction nucleotides: 13. Per germline, CDR1 SEHNR and CDR2 FQNEAQ (reference sequence). This CDR3 comprises 17 residues. The CDR3 DNA reads as TGTGCCAGCAGCTTAGTCGACAGGGTTGGAATCGCGGATACGCAGTATTTT. Encoded protein: CASSLVDRVGIADTQYF.

The V gene is TRBV4-1, the J gene TRBJ1-4; 7 bases align to TRBD1. Germline-derived CDR1 and CDR2 are MGHRA and YSYEKL. Trimming took 1 base from V and 8 from J; bases not matched to a gene: 13. There are 17 residues in the CDR3. Written as DNA, the CDR3 is TGCGCCAGCAGCCAAGCCGTAGGGGAGGGGGCACAGGAAAAACTGTTTTTT. As protein: CASSQAVGEGAQEKLFF.

The chain links TRBV6-1 to TRBJ2-5, with TRBD2 matching 7 bases. From germline, CDR1 is MNHNS and CDR2 SASEGT. This CDR3 is built from 15 residues. Trimming at V came to 4 bases and at J to 3 bases, leaving 8 bases not matched to a gene. The chain's CDR3 is CASSAAGLTKETQYF. The CDR3 DNA sequence: TGTGCCAGCAGTGCCGCGGGACTAACTAAAGAGACCCAGTACTTC.

This clonotype has more than one count but fewer than ten. The V gene is TRBV29-1, the J gene TRBJ1-2; no clear D gene. The germline V and J ends were trimmed by 0 bases and 4 bases, with 6 bases remaining between them. This CDR3 comprises 12 residues. CDR1 and CDR2 from the germline V gene are SQVTM and ANQGSEA. In nucleotides, the CDR3 is TGCAGCGTTGAAGACGGACTCTATGGCTACACCTTC. Translating it yields CSVEDGLYGYTF.

The table lists this clonotype with a few counts. This chain links TRBV4-1 with TRBJ2-5, with TRBD2 matching 8 bases. The trim removed 3 bases at V and 5 bases at J, leaving 5 bases unmatched. CDR3 size: 14 residues. The germline V gene has CDR1 MGHRA and CDR2 YSYEKL. The CDR3 region is CASSQTGGIETQYF. In nucleotides, the CDR3 is TGCGCCAGCAGCCAGACGGGGGGGATCGAGACCCAGTACTTC.

The V and J genes are TRBV4-1 and TRBJ2-3; TRBD2 matches 8 bases. The junction had 16 bases not matched to a gene; V was cut back by 3 bases and J by 11 bases. The CDR3 runs to 16 residues. Germline V gene sequence: CDR1 MGHRA, CDR2 YSYEKL. The DNA for the CDR3 is TGCGCCAGCAGCCACGGACGGGCGGGAGGACCATTGGGGCAGTATTTT. The encoded protein is CASSHGRAGGPLGQYF.

The table lists this clonotype with a count of one. The rearrangement uses TRBV6-1 and TRBJ1-2; unclear D gene. Germline CDR1 reads MNHNS; CDR2 reads SASEGT. The CDR3 sequence is 13 residues long. Between the trimmed V and J ends, which lost 3 bases and 4 bases, there was a span of 9 bases. The CDR3 nucleotides read TGTGCCAGCAGTGATTTCTGGATCTATGGCTACACCTTC. It encodes CASSDFWIYGYTF.

The chain is built from TRBV9 and TRBJ2-7, with D tentatively TRBD1 (5 bases). Per germline, CDR1 SGDLS and CDR2 YYNGEE. V was pared by 0 bases and J by 6 bases, with 13 bases between. The CDR3 consists of 14 residues. The CDR3 DNA reads as TGTGCCAGCAGCGTAGTCGGTAGCCAGGGCGAGCAGTACTTC. Translation gives CASSVVGSQGEQYF.

CDR3 protein: CASSTPAGTSGEDEQFF. As DNA, the CDR3 is TGTGCCAGTAGTACCCCCGCCGGGACTAGCGGGGAAGATGAGCAGTTCTTC. The V gene is TRBV19, the J gene TRBJ2-1, with 13 bases lining up with TRBD2. The CDR3 has 17 amino acids. The germline gives CDR1 LNHDA, CDR2 SQIVND (reference sequence). The junction had 11 bases not matched to a gene; V was cut back by 4 bases and J by 8 bases.

This clonotype was seen at least ten times. V and J are TRBV20-1 and TRBJ2-7; 7 positions agree with TRBD1. V was pared by 6 bases and J by 6 bases, with 14 bases of the junction left unmatched. Germline V gene data show CDR1 as DFQATT and CDR2 as SNEGSKA (reference sequence). The CDR3 runs to 14 residues. CDR3 sequence: CSADPINRGAEQYF. DNA of the CDR3: TGCAGTGCCGACCCCATCAACAGGGGAGCCGAGCAGTACTTC.

This clonotype was detected only a few times. The chain links TRBV4-1 to TRBJ2-1, with D possibly being TRBD1 (7 bases). V was shortened by 3 bases and J by 2 bases, with 23 bases between the two germline ends. The germline V gene has CDR1 MGHRA and CDR2 YSYEKL. The CDR3 is 19 residues long. CDR3 sequence reads: CASSHPGGTASVPYNEQFF. DNA for the CDR3: TGCGCCAGCAGCCATCCTGGGGGGACAGCCAGCGTTCCCTACAATGAGCAGTTCTTC.

The chain combines TRBV7-2 with TRBJ2-1; D might be TRBD2 (6 bases). V was pared by 2 bases and J by 6 bases, with 14 bases between. Germline loops: CDR1 SGHTA, CDR2 FQGNSA. The CDR3 is 15 residues long. The CDR3 spells CASSLLGQGGNEQFF. The CDR3 DNA follows: TGTGCCAGCAGCTTACTCGGCCAGGGAGGCAATGAGCAGTTCTTC.

This clonotype was seen at least ten times. The V gene is TRBV4-1, the J gene TRBJ2-1; 11 nucleotides align to TRBD1. From germline, CDR1 is MGHRA and CDR2 YSYEKL. This CDR3 spans 15 amino acids. The ends lost 5 bases at V and 4 bases at J; junction bases unmatched: 4. This CDR3 reads CASSNRDRGYNEQFF. The CDR3 DNA follows: TGCGCCAGCAGCAACCGGGACAGGGGGTACAATGAGCAGTTCTTC.

The table lists this clonotype with a few counts. V and J are TRBV7-9 and TRBJ2-7; 7 nucleotides align to TRBD1. Per germline, CDR1 SEHNR and CDR2 FQNEAQ (reference sequence). V trimming: 4 bases; J trimming: 3 bases; junction bases outside the gene matches: 9. This CDR3 spans 15 amino acids. CDR3 amino acids: CASSSPADRDYEQYF. In DNA form, the CDR3 reads TGTGCCAGCAGCTCACCAGCAGACAGGGACTACGAGCAGTACTTC.